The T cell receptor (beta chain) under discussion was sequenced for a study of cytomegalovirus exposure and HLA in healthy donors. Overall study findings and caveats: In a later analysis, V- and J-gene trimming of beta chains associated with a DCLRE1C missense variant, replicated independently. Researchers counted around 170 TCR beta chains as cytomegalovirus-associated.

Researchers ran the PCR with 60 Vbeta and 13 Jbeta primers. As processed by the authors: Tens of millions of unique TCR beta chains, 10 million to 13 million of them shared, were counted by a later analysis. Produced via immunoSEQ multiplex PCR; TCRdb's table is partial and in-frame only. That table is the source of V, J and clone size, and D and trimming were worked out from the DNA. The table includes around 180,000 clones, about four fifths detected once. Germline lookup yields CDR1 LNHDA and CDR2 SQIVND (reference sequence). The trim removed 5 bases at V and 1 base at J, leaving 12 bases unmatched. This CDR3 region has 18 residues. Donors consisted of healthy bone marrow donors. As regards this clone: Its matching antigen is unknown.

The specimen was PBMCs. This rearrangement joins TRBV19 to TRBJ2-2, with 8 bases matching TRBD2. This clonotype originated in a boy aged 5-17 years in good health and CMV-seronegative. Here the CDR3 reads CASSDSIPGLVNTGELFF. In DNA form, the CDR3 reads TGTGCCAGTAGTGATTCAATTCCGGGACTAGTGAACACCGGGGAGCTGTTTTTT.